Sequencing of this T cell receptor (beta chain) was carried out in a study of T cell responses to AZD1222 COVID-19 vaccine. Overall study findings and caveats: Most donors were white British and more were female, and clonal diversity was possibly underestimated. Once two AZD1222 doses were given, Spike-specific TCR breadth and depth went up. Repertoire collection took place solely once the T cell response had peaked.

Germline V gives CDR1 SGHVS, CDR2 FQNEAQ. There are 13 residues in the CDR3. Trimming removed 3 bases from V and 8 bases from J, with 11 bases in between. Analysis merged second doses at about 4 or about 12 weeks. As for this clone: Its antigen is unknown.

Assay used: immunoSEQ multiplex PCR; TCRdb lists only in-frame clones, some missing. The sample holds around 140,000 clones, 75% to 95% seen once. The J gene is TRBJ1-5, the V gene TRBV7-8; D uncertain. Specimen: peripheral blood, collected 28 days after the second AZD1222 dose. The clonotype originates from an adult who received the AZD1222 COVID-19 vaccine. The CDR3 region is CASSFAGREPQHF. Here the CDR3 DNA reads TGTGCCAGCAGCTTTGCAGGACGGGAGCCCCAGCATTTT.